These 13 T cell receptor beta chains came from one sample sequenced in a study of CD8 T cells in Susac syndrome. Random hexamers were used to reverse transcribe the RNA input (about 0.45 to 1 ug). TCRdb reprocessed the immunoSEQ multiplex PCR reads with MiXCR, giving one entry per CDR3 protein. The sample lists 150,000 or so distinct CDR3 sequences, approximately 93% occurring once. The sequenced sample was CD4+ T cells from PBMCs. The origin of the receptors is a human donor with multiple sclerosis.

V is TRBV7-9 and J is TRBJ2-2; D possibly uses TRBD1 or TRBD2 (5 bases each). The CDR3 extends over 14 amino acids. Trimming pared 7 bases from V and 3 bases from J, leaving 12 bases between. The V gene's germline CDR1 is SEHNR and CDR2 FQNEAQ (reference sequence). The DNA for the CDR3 is TGTGCCAGCACCATCCAGGGAGACACCGGGGAGCTGTTTTTT. Protein product: CASTIQGDTGELFF.

The chain uses TRBV30 and TRBJ2-5; a possible D gene is TRBD2 (5 bases). CDR3 length: 13 residues. CDR1 is GTSNPN, CDR2 SVGIG, per germline (reference sequence). Trimming removed 0 bases from V and 7 bases from J, with 12 bases in between. The CDR3 here is CAWSVLSGGTQYF. DNA of the CDR3: TGTGCCTGGAGTGTACTGTCAGGAGGGACCCAGTACTTC.

The chain joins TRBV3-1 to TRBJ2-3; 7 positions agree with TRBD2. Germline values: CDR1 LGHDT, CDR2 YNNKEL (reference sequence). The CDR3 sequence is 16 residues long. The junction had 14 bases not matched to a gene; V was cut back by 0 bases and J by 11 bases. The CDR3 is CASSQDRRGLLGGQYF. The DNA of the CDR3 is TGTGCCAGCAGCCAAGATAGGCGGGGGTTACTCGGTGGGCAGTATTTT.

The chain employs TRBV5-1 and TRBJ2-1; no clear D gene. The germline V gene encodes CDR1 SGHRS and CDR2 YFSETQ. Trimming took 0 bases from V and 3 from J, leaving 16 bases between them. This CDR3 region has 17 residues. CDR3 loop: CASSLEGSLRLYNEQFF. The CDR3 DNA sequence: TGCGCCAGCAGCTTGGAGGGCAGTTTGCGCCTCTACAATGAGCAGTTCTTC. Full variable domain (outside the CDR3, taken from reference TRBV5-1 and TRBJ2-1): KAGVTQTPRYLIKTRGQQVTLSCSPISGHRSVSWYQQTPGQGLQFLFEYFSETQRNKGNFPGRFSGRQFSNSRSEMNVSTLELGDSALYLCASSLEGSLRLYNEQFFGPGTRLTVL.

The chain joins TRBV20-1 to TRBJ1-5; perhaps TRBD1 as D (5 bases). Germline CDR1 and CDR2: DFQATT and SNEGSKA (reference sequence). V gave up 6 bases and J gave up 1 base, with 13 bases separating them. The CDR3 totals 14 residues. The CDR3 DNA is TGCAGTGCGCGATGGGACGGGAGCAATCAGCCCCAGCATTTT. This gives the protein CSARWDGSNQPQHF.

The V gene is TRBV7-2, the J gene TRBJ2-1; D not resolved. The V end lost 5 bases, the J end lost 8 bases, and 10 bases lay between the germline ends. The V gene's germline CDR1 is SGHTA and CDR2 FQGNSA. The length of the CDR3 is 12 residues. The CDR3 reads CASSAFSDEQFF. The CDR3 DNA follows: TGTGCCAGCAGCGCTTTTTCGGATGAGCAGTTCTTC.

This chain links TRBV30 with TRBJ2-7, with TRBD1 as a possible D gene (5 bases). The CDR3 spans 13 residues. Germline values: CDR1 GTSNPN, CDR2 SVGIG (reference sequence). The V and J ends lost 2 bases and 0 bases respectively, with 8 bases between them. The CDR3 DNA reads TGTGCCTGGAGTCCCGACAGCTCCTACGAGCAGTACTTC. Translated, it gives CAWSPDSSYEQYF.

The genes are TRBV9 and TRBJ1-6; D unresolved. The length of the CDR3 is 15 residues. Germline V CDR1 and CDR2: SGDLS, YYNGEE. V lost 4 bases and J lost 0, with 8 bases in between. The CDR3, as DNA: TGTGCCAGCAGCCAACGGAGCTCCTATAATTCACCCCTCCACTTT. This codes for CASSQRSSYNSPLHF.

The chain is built from TRBV5-1 and TRBJ2-5; TRBD2 is a possible D gene (6 bases). Per germline, CDR1 SGHRS and CDR2 YFSETQ. The V gene lost 7 bases and the J gene lost 1 base, with 8 bases spanning the gap. The CDR3 loop spans 12 amino acids. The CDR3 coding sequence is TGCGCCAGCGGGGGGTTCCAAGAGACCCAGTACTTC. This translates into CASGGFQETQYF.

This chain's CDR3 is CSARLRQAPTDTQYF. CDR3 nucleotide sequence: TGCAGTGCTAGATTACGTCAGGCCCCGACGGATACGCAGTATTTT. This chain links TRBV20-1 with TRBJ2-3; D gene unclear. Germline V gene lookup returns CDR1 DFQATT and CDR2 SNEGSKA (reference sequence). Trimming stripped 2 bases from V and 6 bases from J, with 18 bases between. The CDR3 has 15 amino acids.

This clonotype was observed a few times. Germline and junction disagree at one end, which may indicate a read error. J is TRBJ2-1 and V is TRBV5-4; D call uncertain. The CDR3 totals 11 residues. CDR1 and CDR2 (germline): SGHNT, YYREEE (reference sequence). The CDR3 spells CASTLANEQFF. The CDR3, as DNA: TGTGCCAGCACCTTGGCCAATGAGCAGTTCTTC.

The rearrangement uses TRBV6-1 and TRBJ2-3; D may correspond to TRBD1 or TRBD2 (5 bases each). CDR1 MNHNS and CDR2 SASEGT come from the germline V gene. The CDR3 has 15 amino acids. Trimming pared 2 bases from V and 3 bases from J, leaving 12 bases between. The CDR3 DNA sequence: TGTGCCAGCAGTGAATTCGGGGCCAGAACAGATACGCAGTATTTT. Amino acid sequence: CASSEFGARTDTQYF.

CDR3 residues: CASTLGGPTSTDTQYF. CDR3 bases: TGTGCCTCGACCTTAGGCGGGCCGACCAGCACAGATACGCAGTATTTT. The gene calls are TRBV30 and TRBJ2-3; possible D gene TRBD2, 5 bases. Trimming left V 7 bases short and J 0 bases short, with 20 bases between. This CDR3 spans 16 amino acids. Per the germline V gene, CDR1 is GTSNPN and CDR2 is SVGIG (reference sequence).